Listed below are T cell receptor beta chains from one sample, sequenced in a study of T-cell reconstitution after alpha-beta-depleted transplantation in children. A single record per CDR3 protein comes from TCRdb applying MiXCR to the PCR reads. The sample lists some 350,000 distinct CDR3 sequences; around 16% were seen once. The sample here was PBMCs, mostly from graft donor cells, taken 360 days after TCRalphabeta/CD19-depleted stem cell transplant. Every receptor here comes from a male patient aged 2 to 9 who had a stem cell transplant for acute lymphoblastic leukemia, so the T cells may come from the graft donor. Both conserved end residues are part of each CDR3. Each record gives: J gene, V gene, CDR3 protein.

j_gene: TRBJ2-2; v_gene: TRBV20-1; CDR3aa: CSASKAGTFTGELFF
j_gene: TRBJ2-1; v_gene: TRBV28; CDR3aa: CASSGLAGVNEQFF
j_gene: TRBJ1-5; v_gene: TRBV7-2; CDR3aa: CASSLQVYSNQPQHF
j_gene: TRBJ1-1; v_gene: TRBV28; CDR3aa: CASSLGGRRTEAFF
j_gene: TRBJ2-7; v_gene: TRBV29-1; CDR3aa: CSVADLRTYEQYF
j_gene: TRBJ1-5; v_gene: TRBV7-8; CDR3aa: CASSSSRLNGQPQHF
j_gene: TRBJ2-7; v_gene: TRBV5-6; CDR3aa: CASRPTGAPYEQYF
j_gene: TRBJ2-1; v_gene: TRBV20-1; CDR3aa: CSARGFLAGKGGRNNEQFF
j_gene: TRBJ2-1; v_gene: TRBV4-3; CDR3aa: CASSQDEGLRYNEQFF
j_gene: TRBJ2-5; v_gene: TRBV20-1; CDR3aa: CSASARRDQETQYF
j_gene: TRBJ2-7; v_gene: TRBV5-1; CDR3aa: CASSPPTGTGGEQYF
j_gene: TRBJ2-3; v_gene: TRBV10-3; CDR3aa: CAIGIRGGRTDTQYF
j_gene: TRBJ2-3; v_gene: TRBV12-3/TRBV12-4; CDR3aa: CASSLDRASTDTQYF
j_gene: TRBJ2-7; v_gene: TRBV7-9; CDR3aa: CASSLAGVTYEQYF
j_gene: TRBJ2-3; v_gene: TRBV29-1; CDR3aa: CSAKGWLRTDTQYF
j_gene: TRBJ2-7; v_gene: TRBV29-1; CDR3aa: CSVVGGAFFFEQYF
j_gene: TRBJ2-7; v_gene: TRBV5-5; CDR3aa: CASSVETPGQGAYEQYF
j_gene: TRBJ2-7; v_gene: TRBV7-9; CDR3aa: CASRTSGAYEQYF
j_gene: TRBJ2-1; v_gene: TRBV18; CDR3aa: CASSSAGMRNNEQFF
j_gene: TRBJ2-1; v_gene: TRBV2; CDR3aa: CASSEVSSGTLNEQFF
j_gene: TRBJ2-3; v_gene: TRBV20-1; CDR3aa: CSARGHTDTQYF
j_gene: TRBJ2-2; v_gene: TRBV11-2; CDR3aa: CASRVAGGVTGELFF
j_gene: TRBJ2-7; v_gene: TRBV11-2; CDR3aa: CASSSSGTPPYEQYF
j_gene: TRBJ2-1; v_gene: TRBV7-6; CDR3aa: CASSLAPSGYNEQFF
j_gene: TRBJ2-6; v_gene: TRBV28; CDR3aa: CASSFGEISGANVLTF
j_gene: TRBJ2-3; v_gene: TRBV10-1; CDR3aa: CASSEAGLPGTDTQYF
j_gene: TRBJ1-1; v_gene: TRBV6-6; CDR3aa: CASSSRWNTEAFF
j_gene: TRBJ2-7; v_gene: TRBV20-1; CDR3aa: CSARRGGAVYEQYF
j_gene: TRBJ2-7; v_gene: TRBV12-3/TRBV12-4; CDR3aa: CASSLGRSYEQYF
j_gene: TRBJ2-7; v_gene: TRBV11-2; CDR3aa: CASSPFNSKVEQYF
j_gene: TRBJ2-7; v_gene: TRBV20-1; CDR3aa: CSARSLYGTPSSYEQYF
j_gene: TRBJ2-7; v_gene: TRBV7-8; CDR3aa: CASSPGGTGGYEQYF
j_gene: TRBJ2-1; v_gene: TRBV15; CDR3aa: CATSRDSHGRGEEFF
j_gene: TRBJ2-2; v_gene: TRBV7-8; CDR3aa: CASSRRTGTAGELFF
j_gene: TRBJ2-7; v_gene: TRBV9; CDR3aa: CASSVGYGSYEQYF
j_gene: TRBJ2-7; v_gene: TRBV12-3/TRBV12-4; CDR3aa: CASSLGQGIYEQYF
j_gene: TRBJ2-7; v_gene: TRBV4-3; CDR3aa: CASSQAWGSDRGRTYEQYF
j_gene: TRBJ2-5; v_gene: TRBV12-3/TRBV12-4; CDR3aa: CASSLTRGAQYF
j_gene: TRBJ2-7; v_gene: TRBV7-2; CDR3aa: CASSPRVLVSAYEQYF
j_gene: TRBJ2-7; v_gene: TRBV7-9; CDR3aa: CASSWTGSLYEQYF
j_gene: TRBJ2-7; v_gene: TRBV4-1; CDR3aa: CASSQPLAGGSSSYEQYF
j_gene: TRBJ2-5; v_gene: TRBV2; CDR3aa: CASSPPGGTRFPLETQYF
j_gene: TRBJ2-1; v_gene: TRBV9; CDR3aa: CASSVGGITYNEQFF
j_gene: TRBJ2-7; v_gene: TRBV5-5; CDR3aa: CASSLAAGSIYEQYF
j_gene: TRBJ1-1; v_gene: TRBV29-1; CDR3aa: CSVDSAFF
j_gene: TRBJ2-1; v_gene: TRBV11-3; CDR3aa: CASSSPGAATTNEQFF
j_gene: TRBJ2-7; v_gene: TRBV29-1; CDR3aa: CSVRIWREDGYEQYF